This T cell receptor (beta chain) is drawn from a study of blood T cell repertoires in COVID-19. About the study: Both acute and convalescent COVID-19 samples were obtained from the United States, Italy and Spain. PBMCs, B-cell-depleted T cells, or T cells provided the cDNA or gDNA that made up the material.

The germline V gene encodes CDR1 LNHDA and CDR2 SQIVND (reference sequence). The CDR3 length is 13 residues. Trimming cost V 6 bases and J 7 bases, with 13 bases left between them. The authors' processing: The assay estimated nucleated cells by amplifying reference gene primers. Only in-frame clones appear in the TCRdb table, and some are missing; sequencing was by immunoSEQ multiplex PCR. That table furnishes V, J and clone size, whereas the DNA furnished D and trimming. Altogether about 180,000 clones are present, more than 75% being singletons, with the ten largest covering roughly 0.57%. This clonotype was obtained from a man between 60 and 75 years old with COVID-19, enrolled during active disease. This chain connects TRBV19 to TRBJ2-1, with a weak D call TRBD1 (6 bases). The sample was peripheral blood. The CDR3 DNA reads TGTGCCAGTAGCAAACAGGGAAGGAATGAGCAGTTCTTC. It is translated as CASSKQGRNEQFF.